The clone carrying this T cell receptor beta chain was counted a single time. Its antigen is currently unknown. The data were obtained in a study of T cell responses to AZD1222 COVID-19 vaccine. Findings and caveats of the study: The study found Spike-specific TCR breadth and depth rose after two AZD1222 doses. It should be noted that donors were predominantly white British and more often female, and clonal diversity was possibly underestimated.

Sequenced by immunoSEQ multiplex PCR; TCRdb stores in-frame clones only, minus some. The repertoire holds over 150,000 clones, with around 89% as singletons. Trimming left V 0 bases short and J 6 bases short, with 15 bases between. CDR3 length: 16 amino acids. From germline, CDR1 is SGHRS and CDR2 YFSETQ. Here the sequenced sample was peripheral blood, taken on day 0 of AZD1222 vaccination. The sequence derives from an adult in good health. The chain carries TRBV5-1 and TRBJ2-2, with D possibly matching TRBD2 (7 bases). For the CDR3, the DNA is TGCGCCAGCAGCTTGGGAGCGTCGGGGGGCGCCGGGGAGCTGTTTTTT. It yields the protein CASSLGASGGAGELFF.